This T cell receptor (beta chain) was captured in a study of relationships among human T cell subsets. The CDR3 runs 17 residues. The V gene lost 1 base and the J gene lost 7 bases, with 17 bases spanning the gap. Germline values: CDR1 LNHDA, CDR2 SQIVND (reference sequence). Study-wide results and limits: Th1, Th2 and regulatory subsets overlapped substantially in CDR3 sequences. V, D, J usage, CDR3 length and N-additions were similar across seven subsets. Regulatory and Th2 subsets had few clones over 100 reads, unlike CD8+ cytotoxic cells.

After CD4+CD56+ natural killer T cells were removed, anti-CD294 beads selected CD4+CD25-CD294+ Th2 cells. Points on this clonotype: Antigen unknown.

Semiquantitative ARM-PCR amplified T cell receptor alpha and beta CDR3 regions from mRNA. Exponential amplification used communal superprimers after tagged nested gene-specific primers in ARM-PCR. Exonuclease cleared nested primers, then first-round products were reamplified. TCRdb processed the multiplex PCR reads anew with MiXCR; each CDR3 protein has one entry. The sample holds under 4,000 distinct CDR3 sequences, roughly 50% seen once. The specimen sequenced was CD4+ Th2 cells sorted from blood. The chain combines TRBV19 with TRBJ1-6, with D maybe TRBD1 (5 bases). This TCR derives from a middle-aged man in good health. As DNA, the CDR3 is TGTGCCAGTAGTATAGGAAGCTCGGGCAGGGCCAATTCACCCCTCCACTTT. Translated, it gives CASSIGSSGRANSPLHF. The whole variable domain, remainder taken from reference TRBV19 and TRBJ1-6, is DGGITQSPKYLFRKEGQNVTLSCEQNLNHDAMYWYRQDPGQGLRLIYYSQIVNDFQKGDIAEGYSVSREKKESFPLTVTSAQKNPTAFYLCASSIGSSGRANSPLHFGNGTRLTVT.